This entry is about one TCR beta chain. The antigen remains unidentified. TCRdb reanalysed the 5' RACE reads using MiXCR and keeps one entry per CDR3 protein. The sample contains approximately 700,000 distinct CDR3 sequences, 18% of which appear only once. V was pared by 0 bases and J by 2 bases, with 4 bases of the junction left unmatched. The V gene's germline CDR1 is MNHEY and CDR2 SMNVEV (reference sequence). CDR3 size: 15 residues. The record originates from a study of identical twins. Findings and caveats of the study: Clonotypes of the beta chain that were abundant in cord blood carried fewer insertions (memory repertoires showed none).

These data also featured in a second study, about T cells expressing NK-cell markers.

The genes are TRBV27 and TRBJ2-7, with 7 bases that match TRBD1. The sequencing input was PBMCs. The sequence was collected from a woman younger than 35 in good health. The CDR3 protein is CASSLSRDSTYEQYF. CDR3 DNA: TGTGCCAGCAGTTTATCCCGGGACAGCACCTACGAGCAGTACTTC.